The present T cell receptor (beta chain) was sequenced within a study of cytomegalovirus exposure and HLA in healthy donors. Overall study results and limits: The authors enumerated 150 to 200 TCR beta chains as linked to cytomegalovirus.

The germline gives CDR1 LNHNV, CDR2 YYDKDF (reference sequence). The CDR3 runs 14 residues. The germline V and J ends were trimmed by 1 base and 2 bases, with 9 bases remaining between them. TCRdb's copy holds only in-frame clones and misses some; the assay was immunoSEQ multiplex PCR. The profile shows 260,000 or so clones, approximately 87% of them singletons. To note about this clone: Its antigen is undetermined.

Sequencing was carried out using PBMCs. V is TRBV15 and J is TRBJ2-7, with D hard to call. The TCR was taken from a man between 18 and 29 years old in good health and CMV-seronegative. The CDR3 sequence: CATSRGTEAYEQYF. The CDR3 DNA is TGTGCCACCAGCAGAGGCACCGAGGCCTACGAGCAGTACTTC.